The rows below give T cell receptor beta chains drawn from one sample of a study of beta chain features in type 1 diabetes. The table came from immunoSEQ multiplex PCR; TCRdb's copy has only in-frame clones and leaves some out. The sample comprises hundreds of thousands of clones, approximately 31% of which are singletons, and roughly 0.06% rests with the top ten. The sample consisted of naive CD4+ T cells from blood. The receptors were gathered from a man aged 18 to 29 in good health. Each CDR3 is given without its conserved first and last residue. The size entry is marked missing in some rows and otherwise reads once, few, many or a size class.

j_call v_call clone_size cdr3_aa
TRBJ2-1 TRBV2 - ASTQTGNLYNEQF
TRBJ1-2 TRBV18 few ASSPDRVGGYT
TRBJ2-3 TRBV14 few ASSQGGGTTDTQY
TRBJ2-3 TRBV7-2 few ASSLRVGSPDTQY
TRBJ2-1 TRBV9 - ASSVAGYNEQF
TRBJ1-1 TRBV30 few AWNMDLNTEAF
TRBJ1-1 TRBV6-6 - ASSSQGPGNTEAF
TRBJ1-1 TRBV29-1 few SVDLSGGTEAF
TRBJ2-5 TRBV9 - ASSVTRAGETQY
TRBJ2-1 TRBV14 few ASSPLQVPYNEQF
TRBJ2-1 TRBV30 - AWSVRWQGWF
TRBJ2-5 TRBV10-3 - AISTSGSRETQY
TRBJ1-1 TRBV29-1 few SVEERFLNTEAF
TRBJ2-7 TRBV7-9 few ASSLGQGDYEQY
TRBJ1-2 TRBV11-2 - ASSSPWGQGRGYT
TRBJ2-5 TRBV5-1 few ASSFFNQETQY
TRBJ2-1 TRBV30 few AWSVLGTSARMNEQF
TRBJ2-7 TRBV29-1 - SVARFLSYEQY
TRBJ2-4 TRBV5-4 few ASSDQQGTKNIQY
TRBJ2-7 TRBV7-2 - ASRIRSGLAGTYEQY
TRBJ2-3 TRBV27 few ASSTPTSGSIPDTQY
TRBJ2-5 TRBV5-4 - ASTRTGSGEETQY